This passage covers 4 T cell receptor beta chains from one sample sequenced in a study of blood T cells in healthy people across ages. For the second PCR, which ran for roughly 7 to 11 cycles, a sample-barcoded 5' primer and a J-beta primer mix were used. MiXCR was run by TCRdb on the 5' RACE reads, yielding one entry per CDR3 protein. The table has some 1.4 million distinct CDR3 sequences, about 43% seen once. Sequences were obtained from blood. The receptor source for this set is a woman aged 18-35 years in good health.

This clonotype came up a few times. The rearrangement joins TRBV15 to TRBJ2-3; 7 bases line up with TRBD2. Germline values: CDR1 LNHNV, CDR2 YYDKDF (reference sequence). V trimming: 0 bases; J trimming: 5 bases; junction bases outside the gene matches: 8. This CDR3 is built from 16 residues. The CDR3 protein is CATSRDLAGDEDTQYF. The CDR3 nucleotides read TGTGCCACCAGCAGAGATTTGGCGGGAGATGAAGATACGCAGTATTTT.

This sequence joins TRBV30 and TRBJ1-2, with D maybe TRBD1 (6 bases). The CDR3 loop spans 13 amino acids. With 0 bases removed from V and 6 bases from J, the gap between germline ends came to 11 bases. Germline CDR1 and CDR2: GTSNPN and SVGIG (reference sequence). CDR3 region: CAWSVWGANGYTF. The CDR3 nucleotides are TGTGCCTGGAGTGTCTGGGGGGCGAATGGCTACACCTTC.

The rearrangement joins TRBV7-2 to TRBJ1-2; D is unresolved. Germline V CDR1 and CDR2: SGHTA, FQGNSA. Trimming removed 4 bases at V and 0 bases at J, with 9 bases between. The CDR3 contains 14 residues. CDR3 residues: CASSSIGANYGYTF. DNA of the CDR3: TGTGCCAGCAGCTCTATTGGAGCTAACTATGGCTACACCTTC.

This clonotype was detected many times. The V call is TRBV12-3 or TRBV12-4, the J call TRBJ2-1; no clear D gene. The V end was cut by 2 bases, the J end by 7 bases, with 3 bases between. The CDR3 extends over 11 amino acids. CDR3 bases: TGTGCCAGCAGTTTATTGAATGAGCAGTTCTTC. Translated, it gives CASSLLNEQFF.